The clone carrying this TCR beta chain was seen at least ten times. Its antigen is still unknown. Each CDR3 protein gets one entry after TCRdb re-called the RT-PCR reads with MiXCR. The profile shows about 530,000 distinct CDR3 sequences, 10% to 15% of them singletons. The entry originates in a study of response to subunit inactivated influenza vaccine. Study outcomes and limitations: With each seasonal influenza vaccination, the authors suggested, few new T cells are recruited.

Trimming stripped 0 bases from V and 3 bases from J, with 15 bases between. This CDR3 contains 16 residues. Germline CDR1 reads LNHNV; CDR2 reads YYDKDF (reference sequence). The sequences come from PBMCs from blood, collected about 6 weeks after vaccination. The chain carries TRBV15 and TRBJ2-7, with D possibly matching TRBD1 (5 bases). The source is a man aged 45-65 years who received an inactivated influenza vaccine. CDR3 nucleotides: TGTGCCACCAGCAGAGATATTGCCCAGGGCAACTACGAGCAGTACTTC. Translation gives CATSRDIAQGNYEQYF.